This T cell receptor (beta chain) was sequenced in a study of T cell clonality in common variable immunodeficiency. This clone was counted ten times or more. The CDR3 end lies 3 residues beyond the end of the read and is filled in from the germline J gene. Looked up from germline, CDR1 is MRHNA and CDR2 is SNTAGT. The CDR3 length is 13 residues. The junction had 5 bases not matched to a gene; V was cut back by 4 bases and J by 7 bases. Clones were sequenced by immunoSEQ multiplex PCR, and TCRdb holds only the in-frame ones, with some missing. In total the sample includes about 52,000 clones, none of them seen once.

The chain employs TRBV6-4 and TRBJ1-2; 8 bases agree with TRBD1. The specimen was peripheral blood mononuclear cells. The TCR sequence derives from a person aged 18 to 75 in good health. The CDR3 loop reads CASSAGQGRGYTF. The part of the CDR3 DNA that was read is TGTGCCAGCAGTGCCGGACAGGGACGTGGC.